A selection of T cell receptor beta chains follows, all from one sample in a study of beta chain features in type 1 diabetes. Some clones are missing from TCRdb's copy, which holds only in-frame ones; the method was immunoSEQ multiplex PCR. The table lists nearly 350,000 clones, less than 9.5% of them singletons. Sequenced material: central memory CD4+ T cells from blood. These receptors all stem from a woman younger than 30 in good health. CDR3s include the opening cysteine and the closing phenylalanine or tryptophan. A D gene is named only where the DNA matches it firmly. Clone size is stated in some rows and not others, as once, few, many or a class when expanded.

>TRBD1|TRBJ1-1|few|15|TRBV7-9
TGTGCCAGCAGTATCCCGGAACAGGGGACCAGAGGAGCTTTCTTT
CASSIPEQGTRGAFF
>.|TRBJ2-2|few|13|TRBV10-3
TGTGCCAGCAGTTACAGGAACACCGGGGAGCTGTTTTTT
CASSYRNTGELFF
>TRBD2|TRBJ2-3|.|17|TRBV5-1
TGCGCCAGCAGCGCCGGGACTAGCGGAACTAGCACAGATACGCAGTATTTT
CASSAGTSGTSTDTQYF
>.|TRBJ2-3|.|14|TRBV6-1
TGTGCCAGCAGTCGAAACCTCTTACAAGATACGCAGTATTTT
CASSRNLLQDTQYF
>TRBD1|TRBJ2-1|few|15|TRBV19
TGTGCCAGTAGCAGGACAGGGACAACCTACAATGAGCAGTTCTTC
CASSRTGTTYNEQFF
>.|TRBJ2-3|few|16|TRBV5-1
TGCGCCAGCAGCTTGGAGGTCGGTTTTTCCACAGATACGCAGTATTTT
CASSLEVGFSTDTQYF
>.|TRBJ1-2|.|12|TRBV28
TGTGCCAGCAGCAATCAGGGCCTTGGCTACACCTTC
CASSNQGLGYTF
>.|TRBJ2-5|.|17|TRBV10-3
TGTGCCATCAGTGAGTCGGGGTGGGAGTTCGAGATTGAGACCCAGTACTTC
CAISESGWEFEIETQYF
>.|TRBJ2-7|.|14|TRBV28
TGTGCCAGCAGTTTTCAGGGGATCACCTACGAGCAGTACTTC
CASSFQGITYEQYF
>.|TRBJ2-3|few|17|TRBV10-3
TGTGCCATCAGTCTCACAGCCCGCTCTTCTCTCACAGATACGCAGTATTTT
CAISLTARSSLTDTQYF
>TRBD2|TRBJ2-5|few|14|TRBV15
TGTGCCACCAGCACCTCGGGGGGTTCGGAGACCCAGTACTTC
CATSTSGGSETQYF
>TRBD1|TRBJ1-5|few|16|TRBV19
TGTGCCAGTACTCCTTCAGGGGGGGGCGCTGGTCAGCCCCAGCATTTT
CASTPSGGGAGQPQHF
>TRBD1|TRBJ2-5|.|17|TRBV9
TGTGCCAGCAGTGCGCGGGACAGGGGTTTTATCCAAGAGACCCAGTACTTC
CASSARDRGFIQETQYF
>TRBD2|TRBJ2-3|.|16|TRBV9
TGTGCCAGCAGCGTAGGATTTGCGGGAGTGGCAGATACGCAGTATTTT
CASSVGFAGVADTQYF
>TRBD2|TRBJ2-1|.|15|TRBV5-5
TGTGCCAGCAGCTTGAAGGGACTAGAGAGCAATGAGCAGTTCTTC
CASSLKGLESNEQFF
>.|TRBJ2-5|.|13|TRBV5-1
TGCGCCAGCAGCTTCGACAGAGCAGAGACCCAGTACTTC
CASSFDRAETQYF
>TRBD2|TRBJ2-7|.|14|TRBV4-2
TGTGCCAGCAGCCAGCTAGCGGGTGATTACGAGCAGTACTTC
CASSQLAGDYEQYF
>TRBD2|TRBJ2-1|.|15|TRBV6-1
TGTGCCAGCATGCGACTAGCGGGAGGAAACAATGAGCAGTTCTTC
CASMRLAGGNNEQFF
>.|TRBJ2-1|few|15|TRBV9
TGTGCCAGCAGCGTAGGGGGCGCAGCCAACAATGAGCAGTTCTTC
CASSVGGAANNEQFF
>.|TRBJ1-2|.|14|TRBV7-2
TGTGCCAGCAGCCCCGAGCAACAGCTCCCTGGCTACACCTTC
CASSPEQQLPGYTF
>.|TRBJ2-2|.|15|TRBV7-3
TGTGCCAGCAGCTTACACGGGACGGACACCGGGGAGCTGTTTTTT
CASSLHGTDTGELFF
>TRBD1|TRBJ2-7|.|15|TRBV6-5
TGTGCCAGCAGTTACCGGGACAGGGGAACCTACGAGCAGTACTTC
CASSYRDRGTYEQYF
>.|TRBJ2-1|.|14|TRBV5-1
TGCGCCAGCAGCTTGAGGCAGGGTGCGAATGAGCAGTTCTTC
CASSLRQGANEQFF
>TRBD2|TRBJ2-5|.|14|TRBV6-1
TGTGCCAGCAGCTTATTGACTAGCGGAGAGACCCAGTACTTC
CASSLLTSGETQYF
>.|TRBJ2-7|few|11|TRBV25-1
TGTGCCAGCGCCAGAATTTACGAGCAGTACTTC
CASARIYEQYF
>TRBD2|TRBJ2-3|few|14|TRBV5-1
TGCGCCAGCAGCTTTGAGGGAGGGCCGGATACGCAGTATTTT
CASSFEGGPDTQYF
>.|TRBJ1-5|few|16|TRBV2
TGTGCCAGCAGTGAAGGTTTGTGGGATAGCAATCAGCCCCAGCATTTT
CASSEGLWDSNQPQHF
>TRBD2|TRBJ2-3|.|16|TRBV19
TGTGCCAGTAGTTCAGGACTAGCGGCCTCTGCAGATACGCAGTATTTT
CASSSGLAASADTQYF
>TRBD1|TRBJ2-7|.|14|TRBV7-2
TGTGCCAGCAGCTTCGACAGGGCCTCCTACGAGCAGTACTTC
CASSFDRASYEQYF
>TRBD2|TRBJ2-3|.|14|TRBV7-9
TGTGCCAGCAGCTTAAGGGCTAGCGGGACCCACGCGGATTTT
CASSLRASGTHADF
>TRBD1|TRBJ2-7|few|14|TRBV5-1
TGCGCCAGCAGCTATAGGACAGGGGAGGGCGAGCAGTACTTC
CASSYRTGEGEQYF
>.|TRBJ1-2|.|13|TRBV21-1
TGTGCCAGCAGCAATCTGGGCCCTGGTGGCTACACCTTC
CASSNLGPGGYTF
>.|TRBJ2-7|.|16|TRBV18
TGTGCCAGCTCACCAACGGACCGGGCCACCTCCTACGAGCAGTACTTC
CASSPTDRATSYEQYF
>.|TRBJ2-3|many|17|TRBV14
TGTGCCAGCAGCCAAGAGGGCCTCTTTCAAGACACAGATACGCAGTATTTT
CASSQEGLFQDTDTQYF
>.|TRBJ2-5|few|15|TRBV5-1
TGCGCCAGCAGCTTAAATGGGGGAACCCGAGAGACCCAGTACTTC
CASSLNGGTRETQYF
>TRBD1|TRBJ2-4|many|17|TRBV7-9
TGTGCCAGCAGCCGGACAGGGGGCTGGGTGGCCAAAAACATTCAGTACTTC
CASSRTGGWVAKNIQYF
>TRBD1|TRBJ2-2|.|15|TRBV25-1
TGTGCCAGCACCCGCGGACAGGGGAACACCGGGGAGCTGTTTTTT
CASTRGQGNTGELFF
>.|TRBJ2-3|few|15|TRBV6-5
TGTGCCAGCAGCCTGGGACCAGACTTCACAGATACGCAGTATTTT
CASSLGPDFTDTQYF
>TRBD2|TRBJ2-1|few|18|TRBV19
TGTGCCAGTAGTAAGCGGACTAGCGGGAGCCCCAAGGGGAATGAGCAGTTCTTC
CASSKRTSGSPKGNEQFF
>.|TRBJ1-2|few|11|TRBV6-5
TGTGCCAGCAGAGCAAGAGATAGCTACACCTTC
CASRARDSYTF
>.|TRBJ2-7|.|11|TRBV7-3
TGTGCCAGCAGCTTCTCGCACGAGCAGTACTTC
CASSFSHEQYF